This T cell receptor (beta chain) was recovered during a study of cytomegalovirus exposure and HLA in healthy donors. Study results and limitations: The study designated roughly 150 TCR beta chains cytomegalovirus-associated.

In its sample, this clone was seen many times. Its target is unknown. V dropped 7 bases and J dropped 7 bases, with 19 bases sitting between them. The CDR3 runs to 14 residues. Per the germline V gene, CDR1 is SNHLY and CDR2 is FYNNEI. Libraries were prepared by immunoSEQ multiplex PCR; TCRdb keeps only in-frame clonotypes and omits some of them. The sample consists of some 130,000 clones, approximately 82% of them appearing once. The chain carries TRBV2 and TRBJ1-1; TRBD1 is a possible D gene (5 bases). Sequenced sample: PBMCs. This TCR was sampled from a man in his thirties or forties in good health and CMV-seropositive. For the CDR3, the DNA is TGTGCCAGCAATAGGGACCTCTCGGGGGTTGAAGCTTTCTTT. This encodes CASNRDLSGVEAFF. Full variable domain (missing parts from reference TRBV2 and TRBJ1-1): EPEVTQTPSHQVTQMGQEVILRCVPISNHLYFYWYRQILGQKVEFLVSFYNNEISEKSEIFDDQFSVERPDGSNFTLKIRSTKLEDSAMYFCASNRDLSGVEAFFGQGTRLTVV.